What follows are 9 T cell receptor beta chains derived from one specimen sequenced in a study of molecular identifiers for immune sequencing clone quantification. TCRdb re-derived calls from the PCR reads in MiXCR, one entry per CDR3 protein. The table shows some 100,000 distinct CDR3 sequences, with around 17% occurring only once. The specimen sequenced was naive CD8+ T cells from blood, with Jurkat cell RNA spiked in. As to subset: FACS-sorted CD8+CD4-CCR7+CD45RA+ naive T cells. Receptor source: a human donor in good health. Some libraries in this study had Jurkat cell RNA spiked in.

This clonotype has ten or more counts. The chain links TRBV7-6 to TRBJ2-4; 16 bases match TRBD2. Trimming at V came to 3 bases and at J to 2 bases, leaving 7 bases not matched to a gene. The CDR3 totals 19 residues. Germline CDR1 is SGHVS and CDR2 is FNYEAQ. The CDR3 sequence is CASSFPGLAGGPTKNIQYF. DNA of the CDR3: TGTGCCAGCAGCTTCCCGGGACTAGCGGGAGGGCCGACCAAAAACATTCAGTACTTC.

This clonotype was seen repeatedly, ten times or more. The V and J genes are TRBV4-1 and TRBJ2-1; D not certain. The germline V gene encodes CDR1 MGHRA and CDR2 YSYEKL. This CDR3 contains 11 residues. Trimming stripped 1 base from V and 7 bases from J, with 2 bases between. The CDR3 DNA reads as TGCGCCAGCAGCCAAGGGAATGAGCAGTTCTTC. Its translation: CASSQGNEQFF.

This clonotype occurred many times. The rearrangement uses TRBV12-3 or TRBV12-4 and TRBJ1-4; the D is unclear. The V gene lost 6 bases and the J gene lost 5 bases, with 4 bases spanning the gap. The CDR3 contains 11 residues. CDR3 DNA sequence: TGTGCCAGCAGGGGGAATGAAAAACTGTTTTTT. Amino acids: CASRGNEKLFF.

The table lists this clonotype with many counts. The chain combines TRBV12-3 or TRBV12-4 with TRBJ2-4; 9 bases are a match to TRBD2. With V trimmed by 5 bases and J by 8 bases, 10 bases remained unmatched. The CDR3 totals 15 residues. CDR3 residues: CASSPEIAGVDIQYF. The CDR3, as DNA: TGTGCCAGCAGTCCCGAAATAGCGGGGGTTGACATTCAGTACTTC.

This clonotype was seen at least ten times. The rearrangement joins TRBV27 to TRBJ2-6, with D unclear. CDR3 length equals 16 residues. Trimming left V 2 bases short and J 0 bases short, with 8 bases between. CDR1 and CDR2 from the germline V gene are MNHEY and SMNVEV (reference sequence). The CDR3 nucleotides are TGTGCCAGCAGTTTAATTTCCTACTCTGGGGCCAACGTCCTGACTTTC. It translates to CASSLISYSGANVLTF.

This clonotype was observed at least ten times. V and J are TRBV20-1 and TRBJ2-5; tentative D call: TRBD2 (5 bases). V lost 0 bases to trimming and J lost 0 bases, with 11 bases between them. Germline CDR1 reads DFQATT; CDR2 reads SNEGSKA (reference sequence). The CDR3 loop spans 15 amino acids. CDR3 in amino acids: CSARDRLLYQETQYF. The CDR3 region has the DNA TGCAGTGCTAGAGATCGACTACTATACCAAGAGACCCAGTACTTC.

This clonotype has at least ten counts. The rearrangement links TRBV28 to TRBJ1-2, with 7 bases identical to TRBD1. With V trimmed by 9 bases and J by 2 bases, 6 bases remained unmatched. CDR1 is MDHEN, CDR2 SYDVKM, per germline. The CDR3 spans 13 residues. The chain's CDR3 is CASSGQENYGYTF. The CDR3 bases are TGTGCCAGTAGCGGACAGGAAAACTATGGCTACACCTTC.

This clonotype was counted many times. The chain joins TRBV27 to TRBJ2-1; D gene unclear. Germline V lookup: CDR1 MNHEY, CDR2 SMNVEV (reference sequence). The CDR3 is 14 residues long. V shed 4 bases and J shed 5 bases, with 12 bases lying between them. This CDR3 reads CASSSYSPHNEQFF. The CDR3 DNA reads TGTGCCAGCAGTTCCTATAGTCCCCACAATGAGCAGTTCTTC.

Sample share makes this clonotype medium-sized. The CDR3 region is CSVEVLDGANVLTF. CDR3 nucleotide sequence: TGCAGCGTTGAAGTATTGGATGGGGCCAACGTCCTGACTTTC. This chain uses TRBV29-1 with TRBJ2-6, with D uncertain. Trimming took off 1 base at V and 3 bases at J, with 7 bases between the two ends. This CDR3 is built from 14 residues. Germline V gives CDR1 SQVTM, CDR2 ANQGSEA.